This entry concerns a single T cell receptor beta chain. Its target antigen remains unknown. No base quality values were provided; no much bigger clone lies one nucleotide off. The immunoSEQ Assay, a bias-controlled multiplex PCR, was used to amplify TCRbeta CDR3 regions from genomic DNA. Processing in the source paper ran as follows. The number of nucleated cells in each sample was estimated from the amplification of reference gene primers within the assay. Sequence reads were collapsed and filtered to measure the absolute abundance of every unique TCRbeta CDR3 rearrangement. For each sample, productive Simpson clonality was calculated as the square root of Simpson's diversity index across productive rearrangements. TCRdb provides this immuneACCESS table in a form limited to in-frame rearrangements. Some clones are lacking; in checked studies, under half of them reflect an unresolved V gene, and why the rest are absent is not known. V and J calls and clone size are copied from that table; D and trimming were computed from the DNA. The table for this sample lists about 150,000 clones; roughly 85% of them were counted only once. The ten largest clones take up around 5% of the sample.

These data are taken from a study of blood T cell repertoires in COVID-19 (dated by TCRdb to the early 2020s). Describing the broader study: Samples from collaborators originated in the United States, Italy and Spain and spanned both the acute and convalescent phases of COVID-19. Sample metadata almost always included a de-identified subject ID, COVID-19 status, age in years and sex. Where HLA class I and class II types were available, the types were taken from metadata supplied by the sample provider, not from assay-based typing. The prospective study material was composed of cDNA or gDNA derived from T cells, B-cell-depleted T cells, or PBMCs. Samples came from the ongoing ImmuneRACE study (first 160 participants) plus 1,254 subjects from 6 global collaborators. The repertoires were made available in a free public database intended to serve as a resource for research on the immune response to SARS-CoV-2. Deeply sampled blood TCRbeta repertoires from subjects exposed to, actively infected with, or recovered from COVID-19 were included in the dataset.

Overall results and qualifications from the work: The quantity of clinical and demographic metadata differed by source and by participant and was supplied without curation.

CDR1 and CDR2 (SEHNR, FQNEAQ) derive from the germline V gene (reference sequence). Measured from the cysteine to the phenylalanine, the CDR3 is 14 residues long. The sequence is cut down to CDR3 DNA, 42 bases in frame from base 1. Trimming takes 5 bases from V and 10 bases from J, and the germline ends sit 15 bases apart. Each collaborating institution followed its own protocols to collect whole blood in K2EDTA tubes. For TCRbeta analysis, collaborators shipped samples as frozen whole blood, isolated PBMCs, or DNA extracted from either of those sample types. This receptor was obtained from a human donor in a cohort sampled during active COVID-19. Specimen: peripheral blood. The chain is encoded by TRBV7-9 joined to TRBJ1-6; the D gene lacks a confident call. The CDR3 amino acid sequence is: CASSPTSAASPLHF. The nucleotides read TGTGCCAGCAGCCCCACCTCGGCGGCCTCACCCCTCCACTTT.